This T cell receptor beta chain emerged from a study of identical twins' blood T cells (dated by TCRdb to 2012 to 2014). Regarding the research as a whole: Roughly 50 million Illumina reads were obtained across around twelve libraries, of which six were alpha-chain libraries and six were beta-chain libraries. TCR alpha and beta chain repertoires of three pairs of monozygous twins were compared using next-generation sequencing to assess genetic influence on repertoire formation.

Libraries came from 5' RACE. Sequencer: Illumina Genome Analyzer IIx. The RNA-based TCR cDNA libraries were made using a previously described protocol that was modified in several ways. To prevent cross-contamination, sample-specific barcodes were added to both ends of each TCR cDNA library during cDNA synthesis and amplification. The authors' analysis ran thus. Between about 90,000 and nearly 550,000 clonotypes were identified per individual, and roughly 2 to 3.6 million CDR3-containing reads were obtained per library. Reads carrying improper barcode index combinations were removed, after which the MiTCR software was used to build a cloneset for each library. While assembling CDR3 clonotypes, MiTCR corrected PCR and sequencing errors and either filtered or rescued low-quality reads. Artificial out-of-frame clonotypes were mapped to in-frame sequences, with one indel allowed in the CDR3, and then removed. Similarity of V and J gene usage between donors was measured as Jensen-Shannon divergence divided by mean entropy. TCRdb applied fastp at Q25 and MiXCR to the public reads, then kept only in-frame beta chains. Here each entry gathers all rows of one CDR3 protein and keeps the most common genes and DNA. The authors' filters were not applied to this entry. Counted in this sample were 300,000 to 450,000 distinct CDR3 sequences; more than 25% of them appeared once. The ten top clones hold roughly 6.1% of the sample.

Spanning cysteine to phenylalanine, the CDR3 consists of 18 amino acids. The only DNA kept is the CDR3, 54 bases in frame from the first base. CDR1 and CDR2 are read off the germline V gene as SGHAT and FQNNGV. V and J are truncated by 2 bases and 0 bases respectively, leaving an intervening sequence of 16 bases. Summary of the overall study and its limitations: Because the twins were reared together, environmental influences could not be excluded as an explanation for twin similarity. Independent studies were stated to be required to validate the proposed role of the TCRalpha J segment in MHC recognition during thymic selection. The number of CDR3 clonotypes shared between two donors was mainly determined by the product of the cloneset sizes of the two donors, and no clear deviation from this trend was shown by twins. Looking at the most abundant TCRbeta clonotypes, every donor had more CDR3 sequences in common with her twin than with unrelated donors. V gene usage, even among non-selected out-of-frame TCRbeta clonotypes, was reported to be markedly more similar within twin pairs than between unrelated donors.

The donors were six healthy women who made up three monozygous twin pairs. All three twin pairs had been raised together and were thought likely to have encountered the same vaccines and infectious agents. TCR cDNA libraries were prepared from RNA that had been isolated from peripheral blood mononuclear cells. This clonotype was counted between two and nine times. No antigen is known for it. No qualities accompany the bases; no much larger clone lies one base away. The sequenced sample consisted of PBMCs. The clonotype originates from a woman aged 18-50 years in good health. The chain is encoded by TRBV11-2 joined to TRBJ1-4, with the D gene not confidently named. CDR3 protein: CASSLFKNTRTTNEKLFF. The nucleotide sequence reads as follows: TGTGCCAGCAGCTTATTTAAAAACACCCGCACAACTAATGAAAAACTGTTTTTT.